This T cell receptor beta chain was profiled in a study of blood T cell repertoires in COVID-19. Overall study context: Sites in the United States, Italy and Spain provided acute and convalescent COVID-19 samples. The cDNA or gDNA used as material had been derived from T cells, B-cell-depleted T cells, or PBMCs.

In the authors' workflow: Cell counts per sample came from amplifying reference gene primers. Profiled with immunoSEQ multiplex PCR; TCRdb holds only in-frame clones, not every one. The V and J calls and clone size are taken from that table; D and trimming were inferred from the DNA. Here the sample spans hundreds of thousands of clones, about 86% being singletons. The TCR originated in a man aged 80 or over with acute or convalescent COVID-19. Sequences were obtained from peripheral blood.

The CDR3 coding sequence is TGTGCCAGCCGGACTGACGTGTCCTCGGAAAAACTGTTTTTT. Its translation: CASRTDVSSEKLFF. The chain carries TRBV6-6 and TRBJ1-4; D is undetermined. Germline assignment: CDR1 MNHNY and CDR2 SVGAGI (reference sequence). V lost 8 bases to trimming and J lost 8 bases, with 18 bases between them. There are 14 residues in the CDR3.